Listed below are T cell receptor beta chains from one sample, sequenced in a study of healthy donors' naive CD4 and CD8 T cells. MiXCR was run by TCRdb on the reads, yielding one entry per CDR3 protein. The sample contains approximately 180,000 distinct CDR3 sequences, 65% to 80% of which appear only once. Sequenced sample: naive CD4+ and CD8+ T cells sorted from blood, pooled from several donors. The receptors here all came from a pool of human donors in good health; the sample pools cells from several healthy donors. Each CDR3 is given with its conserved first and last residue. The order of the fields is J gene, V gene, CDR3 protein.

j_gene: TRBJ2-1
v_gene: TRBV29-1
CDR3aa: CSVEEGQGYNEQFF

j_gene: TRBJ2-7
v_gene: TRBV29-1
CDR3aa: CSVEDSGQAHYEQYF

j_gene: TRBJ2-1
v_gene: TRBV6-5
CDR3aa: CASSPRGTYNEQFF

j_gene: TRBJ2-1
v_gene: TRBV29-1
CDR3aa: CSVGDYQQFF

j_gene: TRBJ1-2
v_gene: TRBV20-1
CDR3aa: CSAKTDRGGYGYTF

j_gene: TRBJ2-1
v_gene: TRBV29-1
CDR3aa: CSVQADNEQFF

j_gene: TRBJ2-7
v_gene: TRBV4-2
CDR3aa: CASSQELAGWDEQYF

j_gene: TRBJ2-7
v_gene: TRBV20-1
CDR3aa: CSVPGQGAYEQYF

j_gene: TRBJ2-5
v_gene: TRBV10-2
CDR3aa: CASRNAYIEETQYF

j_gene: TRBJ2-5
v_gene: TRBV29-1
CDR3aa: CSVEAKHSYQETQYF

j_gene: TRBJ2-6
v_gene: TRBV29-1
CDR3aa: CSSIGASGANVLTF

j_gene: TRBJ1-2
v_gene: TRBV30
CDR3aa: CAWSVRSVQGRGYTF

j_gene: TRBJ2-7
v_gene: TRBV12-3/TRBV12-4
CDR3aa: CASTLGGQGDEQYF

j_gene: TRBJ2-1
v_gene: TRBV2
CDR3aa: CASSVQRGAGNNEQFF

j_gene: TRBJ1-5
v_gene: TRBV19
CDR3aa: CASSTREGNRPQHF

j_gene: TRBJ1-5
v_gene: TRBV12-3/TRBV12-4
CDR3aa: CASSPLRTAQPQHF

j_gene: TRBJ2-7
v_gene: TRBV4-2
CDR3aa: CASSHRAGQGFYEQYF

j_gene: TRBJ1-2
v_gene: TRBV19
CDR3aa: CASVAGVGFGYTF

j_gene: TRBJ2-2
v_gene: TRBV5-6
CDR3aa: CASSLEASGSGGELFF

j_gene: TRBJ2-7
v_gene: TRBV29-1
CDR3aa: CSVEVLAGGSYEQYF

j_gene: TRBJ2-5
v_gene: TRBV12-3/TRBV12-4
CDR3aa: CASGETQYF

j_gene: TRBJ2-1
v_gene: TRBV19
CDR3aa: CASSITASSYNEQFF

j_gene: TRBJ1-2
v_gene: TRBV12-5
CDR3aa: CASGWPLYGYTF

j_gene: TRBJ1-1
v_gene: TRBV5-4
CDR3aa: CASSRNRDTEAFF

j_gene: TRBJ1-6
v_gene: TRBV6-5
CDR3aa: CASSYGGGQGNSPLHF

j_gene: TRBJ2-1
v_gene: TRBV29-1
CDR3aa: CSVEKEGLAGGNRYNEQFF

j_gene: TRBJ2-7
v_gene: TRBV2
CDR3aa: CASRATGSIRDEQYF

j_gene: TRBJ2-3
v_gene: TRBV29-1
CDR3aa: CSAYITGPDTQYF

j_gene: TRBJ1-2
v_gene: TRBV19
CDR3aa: CASTGGNYGYTF

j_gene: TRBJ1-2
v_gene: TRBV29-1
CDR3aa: CSVVPGRQHGYTF

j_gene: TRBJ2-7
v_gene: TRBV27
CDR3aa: CASSLSEGHQEQYF

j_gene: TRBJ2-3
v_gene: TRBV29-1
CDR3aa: CSAPLAGTTHSTDTQYF

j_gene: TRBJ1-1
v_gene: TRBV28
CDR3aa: CASSFGGENTEAFF